The 18 T cell receptor beta chains below come from one sample, sequenced in a study of T cell repertoires in cytomegalovirus infection. MiXCR was run by TCRdb on the reads, yielding one entry per CDR3 protein. The profile shows 150,000 to 160,000 distinct CDR3 sequences, 20% to 25% of them singletons. The sample consisted of PBMCs. These receptors were obtained from a human donor in good health (CMV status not recorded). Some clones in this sample may be carry-over from other donors' samples.

This clonotype was picked up a small number of times. The V call is TRBV2, the J call TRBJ2-3; the match to TRBD1 covers 8 bases. Trimming removed 3 bases from V and 4 bases from J; junction bases left unmatched: 3. The CDR3 consists of 14 residues. Germline values: CDR1 SNHLY, CDR2 FYNNEI. CDR3 protein: CASSDRGRADTQYF. The CDR3 DNA is TGTGCCAGCAGTGACAGGGGGCGGGCAGATACGCAGTATTTT.

The chain couples TRBV19 to TRBJ2-1; D may be TRBD1 (6 bases). The germline V gene has CDR1 LNHDA and CDR2 SQIVND (reference sequence). The CDR3 loop spans 14 amino acids. V shed 3 bases and J shed 5 bases, with 11 bases lying between them. CDR3 protein: CASSIWDINNEQFF. CDR3 coding DNA: TGTGCCAGTAGTATCTGGGACATAAACAATGAGCAGTTCTTC.

This clonotype was recorded a few times. V is TRBV7-9 and J is TRBJ2-5; 7 bases match TRBD1. V dropped 3 bases and J dropped 5; count of bases not matched to a gene: 6. The CDR3 has 14 amino acids. Germline V gives CDR1 SEHNR, CDR2 FQNEAQ (reference sequence). The CDR3 bases are TGTGCCAGCAGCTTCCCGACAGGGACGGAGACCCAGTACTTC. As protein: CASSFPTGTETQYF. Looking up the rest from reference TRBV7-9 and TRBJ2-5 gives the full variable domain: DTGVSQNPRHKITKRGQNVTFRCDPISEHNRLYWYRQTLGQGPEFLTYFQNEAQLEKSRLLSDRFSAERPKGSFSTLEIQRTEQGDSAMYLCASSFPTGTETQYFGPGTRLLVL.

This clonotype was detected ten times or more. The chain uses TRBV28 and TRBJ1-2; D may be TRBD1 (6 bases). Germline CDR1 reads MDHEN; CDR2 reads SYDVKM. This CDR3 is 18 amino acids long. Trimming took off 5 bases at V and 5 bases at J, with 27 bases between the two ends. The CDR3 sequence is CASSRGRGGSRSNYGYTF. CDR3 nucleotide sequence: TGTGCCAGCAGTAGGGGGAGGGGAGGGAGCCGATCGAATTATGGCTACACCTTC.

In the case of this clonotype: The junction departs from the called germline gene at one end, perhaps through a read error. CDR3 bases: TGCGCCAGCGGGACTAGCCCCAATGATCAGTTCTTC. It encodes CASGTSPNDQFF. V is TRBV4-3 and J is TRBJ2-1, with 9 bases that match TRBD2. The CDR3 is 12 amino acids. The germline V gene has CDR1 LGHNA and CDR2 YSLEER.

The sample holds a few counts of this clonotype. The gene calls are TRBV6-5 and TRBJ2-1; 8 bases are a match to TRBD1. V lost 5 bases, J lost 4 bases, and 16 bases stayed unmatched. This CDR3 spans 18 amino acids. Germline assignment: CDR1 MNHEY and CDR2 SVGAGI. The CDR3 is CASSPFAGGRSDYNEQFF. The CDR3 bases are TGTGCCAGCAGTCCATTTGCAGGGGGCCGCTCCGATTACAATGAGCAGTTCTTC.

This chain uses TRBV20-1 with TRBJ2-1; D remains unclear. This CDR3 is 10 amino acids long. From germline, CDR1 is DFQATT and CDR2 SNEGSKA (reference sequence). V was trimmed by 6 bases and J by 10 bases, leaving 10 bases between them. The chain's CDR3 is CSAALNEQFF. In nucleotides, the CDR3 is TGCAGTGCCGCTCTTAACGAGCAGTTCTTC.

The chain is built from TRBV5-1 and TRBJ1-1, with D possibly TRBD1 on 6 matching bases. The V gene lost 8 bases and the J gene lost 3 bases, with 11 bases spanning the gap. Germline V CDR1 and CDR2: SGHRS, YFSETQ. The CDR3 runs 12 residues. This CDR3 reads CASSTGDTEAFF. The CDR3 DNA is TGCGCCAGTTCGACAGGTGACACTGAAGCTTTCTTT.

DNA of the CDR3: TGTGCCAGCAGCCCTACAGGGATCACTGAAGCTTTCTTT. The encoded protein is CASSPTGITEAFF. The chain recombines TRBV12-3 or TRBV12-4 with TRBJ1-1; tentative D call: TRBD1 (6 bases). The ends were cut back, 6 bases at V and 4 bases at J, with 12 bases in the middle. The CDR3 sequence is 13 residues long.

V usage is TRBV28 and J usage is TRBJ1-2, with 9 bases aligning to TRBD1. V lost 3 bases to trimming and J lost 2 bases; unmatched junction nucleotides: 4. CDR3 length equals 15 residues. The germline V gene has CDR1 MDHEN and CDR2 SYDVKM. CDR3 bases: TGTGCCAGCAGTTTTCGCGGACAGGGGAACTATGGCTACACCTTC. This translates into CASSFRGQGNYGYTF.

This clonotype was found many times. The chain uses TRBV7-2 and TRBJ1-1, with 8 bases matching TRBD1. V gave up 0 bases and J gave up 2 bases; unmatched junction bases: 8. Germline V gene data show CDR1 as SGHTA and CDR2 as FQGNSA. CDR3 size: 17 residues. The CDR3 sequence: CASSLAFMGQDNTEAFF. The DNA for the CDR3 is TGTGCCAGCAGCTTAGCTTTCATGGGACAGGACAACACTGAAGCTTTCTTT.

V usage is TRBV20-1 and J usage is TRBJ2-1; 11 nucleotides align to TRBD2. This CDR3 has 14 amino acids. V trimming: 0 bases; J trimming: 10 bases; junction bases outside the gene matches: 5. The germline CDR1 and CDR2 sequences are DFQATT and SNEGSKA (reference sequence). The CDR3 region is CSARDSSGGNEQFF. DNA of the CDR3: TGCAGTGCTAGAGACTCTAGCGGGGGGAACGAGCAGTTCTTC.

This chain connects TRBV13 to TRBJ2-6; no reliable D call. This CDR3 comprises 15 residues. Trimming removed 5 bases at V and 2 bases at J, with 10 bases between. Germline V gene lookup returns CDR1 PRHDT and CDR2 FYEKMQ (reference sequence). The CDR3 here is CASSVRQAGANVLTF. CDR3 nucleotides: TGTGCCAGCAGCGTCCGACAAGCTGGGGCCAACGTCCTGACTTTC.

There are many counts of this clonotype. This rearrangement joins TRBV7-8 to TRBJ2-3, with D tentatively TRBD2 (7 bases). CDR1 is SGHVS, CDR2 FQNEAQ, per germline. This CDR3 comprises 17 residues. V shed 2 bases and J shed 1 base, with 16 bases lying between them. This CDR3 is CASSLRFRGAGTDTQYF. The CDR3 DNA reads as TGTGCCAGCAGCTTAAGGTTTCGGGGGGCCGGCACAGATACGCAGTATTTT.

This clonotype was counted ten times or more. The chain recombines TRBV6-2 or TRBV6-3 with TRBJ2-6, with 9 bases lining up with TRBD2. J gave up 0 bases and V 3 bases, and 6 bases lay outside the gene matches. CDR1 and CDR2 from the germline V gene are MNHEY and SVGEGT. The CDR3 length is 18 residues. The CDR3 bases are TGTGCCAGCAGTTATGTAGCGGGGGTTTTCTCTGGGGCCAACGTCCTGACTTTC. It translates to CASSYVAGVFSGANVLTF.

This clonotype was seen at least ten times. V and J are TRBV7-3 and TRBJ2-2; D unclear. The V and J ends lost 3 bases and 5 bases respectively, with 7 bases between them. Germline-derived CDR1 and CDR2 are SGHTA and FQGTGA. The CDR3 runs 13 residues. The CDR3 DNA reads TGTGCCAGCAGCTTTCAGACAACCGGGGAGCTGTTTTTT. Encoded protein: CASSFQTTGELFF.

This clonotype was picked up many times. The chain recombines TRBV11-2 with TRBJ2-7; D gene uncertain. V shed 2 bases and J shed 5 bases, with 22 bases lying between them. This CDR3 is 17 amino acids long. Germline V gene sequence: CDR1 SGHAT, CDR2 FQNNGV. DNA for the CDR3: TGTGCCAGCAGCTTATTCAGCGCTTACACGGGCGGCGACGAGCAGTACTTC. Its protein is CASSLFSAYTGGDEQYF. Supplemented by reference TRBV11-2 and TRBJ2-7, the full variable domain reads EAGVAQSPRYKIIEKRQSVAFWCNPISGHATLYWYQQILGQGPKLLIQFQNNGVVDDSQLPKDRFSAERLKGVDSTLKIQPAKLEDSAVYLCASSLFSAYTGGDEQYFGPGTRLTVT.

This clonotype was seen many times. The chain employs TRBV7-2 and TRBJ2-5, with TRBD2 as a possible D gene (5 bases). CDR3 length: 13 residues. Germline V lookup: CDR1 SGHTA, CDR2 FQGNSA. Trimming removed 5 bases at V and 5 bases at J, with 12 bases between. The chain's CDR3 is CASSITREETQYF. In DNA, the CDR3 is TGTGCCAGCAGCATTACTAGGGAGGAGACCCAGTACTTC.